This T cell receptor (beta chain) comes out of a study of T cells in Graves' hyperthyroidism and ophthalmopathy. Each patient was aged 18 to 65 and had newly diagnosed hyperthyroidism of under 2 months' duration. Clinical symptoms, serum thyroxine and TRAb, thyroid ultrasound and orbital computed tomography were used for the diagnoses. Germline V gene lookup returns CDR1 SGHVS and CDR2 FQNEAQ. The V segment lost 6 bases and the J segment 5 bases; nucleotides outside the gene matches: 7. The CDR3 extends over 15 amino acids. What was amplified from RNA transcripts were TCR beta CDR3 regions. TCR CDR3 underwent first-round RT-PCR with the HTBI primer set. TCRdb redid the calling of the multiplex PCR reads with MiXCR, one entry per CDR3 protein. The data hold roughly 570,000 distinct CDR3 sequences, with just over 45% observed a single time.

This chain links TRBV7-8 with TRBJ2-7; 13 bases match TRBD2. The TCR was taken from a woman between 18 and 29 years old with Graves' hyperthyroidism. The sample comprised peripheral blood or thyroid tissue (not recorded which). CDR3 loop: CASRTSGRKYHEQYF. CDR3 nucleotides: TGTGCCAGCAGGACTAGCGGGAGGAAGTACCACGAGCAGTACTTC.